The 25 T cell receptor beta chains below all came from one sample that was sequenced in a study of spatial heterogeneity in lung cancer. TCRdb processed the 5' RACE reads anew with MiXCR; each CDR3 protein has one entry. The sample lists about 87,000 distinct CDR3 sequences, roughly a fifth seen once, with just over 20% in the top ten. Time point: blood at routine non-recurrence follow-up after resection. The starting material was PBMCs, obtained at follow-up. These receptors all stem from a male donor with early-stage non-small cell lung cancer.

This clonotype was seen only a few times. The CDR3 protein is CAWRREVRFGTEAFF. The CDR3 region has the DNA TGTGCCTGGAGACGCGAGGTGCGTTTCGGGACTGAAGCTTTCTTT. J is TRBJ1-1 and V is TRBV30; no definite D call. Germline V CDR1 and CDR2: GTSNPN, SVGIG (reference sequence). The CDR3 extends over 15 amino acids. The ends were cut back, 3 bases at V and 5 bases at J, with 19 bases in the middle.

CDR3 region: CAISPGPQETQYF. CDR3 DNA sequence: TGTGCCATCAGTCCGGGACCTCAAGAGACCCAGTACTTC. The rearrangement links TRBV10-3 to TRBJ2-5; D tentatively reads TRBD1 or TRBD2 (5 bases each). This CDR3 comprises 13 residues. CDR1 and CDR2 from the germline V gene are ENHRY and SYGVKD. V was clipped by 5 bases and J by 2 bases, with 9 bases between them.

This clonotype has just a few counts. V is TRBV14 and J is TRBJ2-7; perhaps D is TRBD1 or TRBD2 (6 bases each). Per germline, CDR1 SGHDN and CDR2 FVKESK. The V gene lost 0 bases and the J gene lost 5 bases, with 17 bases spanning the gap. This CDR3 region has 16 residues. CDR3 region: CASSQDWGAFFNEQYF. CDR3 nucleotides: TGTGCCAGCAGCCAAGATTGGGGGGCTTTTTTCAACGAGCAGTACTTC.

The gene calls are TRBV4-1 and TRBJ2-3; 10 positions match TRBD1. V lost 1 base to trimming and J lost 4 bases; unmatched junction nucleotides: 8. This CDR3 is built from 17 residues. Germline V lookup: CDR1 MGHRA, CDR2 YSYEKL. The CDR3 protein is CASSQVSGTGAPDTQYF. CDR3 coding DNA: TGCGCCAGCAGCCAAGTAAGCGGGACAGGGGCTCCAGATACGCAGTATTTT.

The chain joins TRBV6-5 to TRBJ2-5, with unresolved D. The V gene lost 5 bases and the J gene lost 1 base, with 14 bases spanning the gap. Per the germline V gene, CDR1 is MNHEY and CDR2 is SVGAGI. The CDR3 extends over 15 amino acids. As DNA, the CDR3 is TGTGCCAGCAGTCTGCACGGCCGATTCCAAGAGACCCAGTACTTC. Protein product: CASSLHGRFQETQYF.

The rearrangement links TRBV3-1 to TRBJ2-7; D may be TRBD2 (6 bases). Germline values: CDR1 LGHDT, CDR2 YNNKEL (reference sequence). The CDR3 spans 13 residues. V lost 4 bases and J 0 bases, leaving 7 bases between the germline ends. The CDR3 nucleotides read TGTGCCAGCAGCCGCGGGACCTCCTACGAGCAGTACTTC. Translated: CASSRGTSYEQYF.

V gene TRBV6-6 combines with J gene TRBJ1-2, with D maybe TRBD1 (6 bases). CDR1 is MNHNY and CDR2 is SVGAGI in the germline V gene (reference sequence). CDR3 size: 14 residues. Trimming removed 2 bases at V and 6 bases at J, with 13 bases between. CDR3 nucleotides: TGTGCCAGCAGTTACGTGCAGGGGTATGATGGCTACACCTTC. Translated, it gives CASSYVQGYDGYTF.

J is TRBJ2-3 and V is TRBV7-8; D unclear. The CDR3 runs 13 residues. From germline, CDR1 is SGHVS and CDR2 FQNEAQ. With 1 base removed from V and 3 bases from J, the gap between germline ends came to 5 bases. CDR3 amino acids: CASSLEQTDTQYF. CDR3 DNA: TGTGCCAGCAGCTTAGAACAGACAGATACGCAGTATTTT.

This chain connects TRBV19 to TRBJ2-1; D gene unclear. The CDR3 totals 11 residues. Between the trimmed V and J ends, which lost 3 bases and 8 bases, there was a span of 5 bases. Germline V lookup: CDR1 LNHDA, CDR2 SQIVND (reference sequence). CDR3 loop: CASSIEHEQFF. CDR3 nucleotide sequence: TGTGCCAGTAGTATTGAACATGAGCAGTTCTTC.

V gene TRBV5-1 combines with J gene TRBJ1-2; TRBD1 matches 10 bases. CDR1 SGHRS and CDR2 YFSETQ come from the germline V gene. Germline trimming cut 4 bases from V and 2 bases from J; bases unmatched to any gene: 2. The CDR3 extends over 14 amino acids. Written as DNA, the CDR3 is TGCGCCAGCAGCAAGGGACAGGGGAACTATGGCTACACCTTC. It codes for CASSKGQGNYGYTF.

The chain recombines TRBV6-1 with TRBJ1-2; D is unclear. The V gene's germline CDR1 is MNHNS and CDR2 SASEGT. The CDR3 is 16 amino acids. The ends were cut back, 0 bases at V and 4 bases at J, with 15 bases in the middle. CDR3 nucleotide sequence: TGTGCCAGCAGTGAAGCGTTGGGCCGGGCGGGCTATGGCTACACCTTC. Translated: CASSEALGRAGYGYTF.

This clonotype was seen many times. The J gene is TRBJ2-3, the V gene TRBV7-9, with D uncertain. CDR1 and CDR2 from the germline V gene are SEHNR and FQNEAQ (reference sequence). Trimming left V 5 bases short and J 4 bases short, with 10 bases between. CDR3 size: 13 residues. DNA of the CDR3: TGTGCCAGCAGCCCTCGAAGTGCAGATACGCAGTATTTT. It specifies CASSPRSADTQYF.

The chain employs TRBV20-1 and TRBJ1-1; a weak D match, TRBD1 (6 bases). Trimming shortened V by 2 bases and J by 5 bases, and 18 bases separated the two germline ends. This CDR3 has 15 amino acids. Germline V CDR1 and CDR2: DFQATT, SNEGSKA (reference sequence). For the CDR3, the DNA is TGCAGTGCTAGAACCCCACTAGGGGGAAGGACTGAAGCTTTCTTT. This codes for CSARTPLGGRTEAFF.

V gene TRBV6-2 or TRBV6-3 combines with J gene TRBJ2-7, with D unclear. The germline gives CDR1 MNHEY, CDR2 SVGEGT. Trimming pared 4 bases from V and 1 base from J, leaving 8 bases between. There are 13 residues in the CDR3. This CDR3 is CASSWQRSYEQYV. Written as DNA, the CDR3 is TGTGCCAGCAGTTGGCAGCGTTCCTACGAGCAGTACGTC.

This clonotype came up a few times. The chain links TRBV12-3 or TRBV12-4 to TRBJ1-1; TRBD1 is a possible D gene (6 bases). The CDR3 sequence is 16 residues long. V lost 3 bases and J 1 base, leaving 15 bases between the germline ends. CDR3 protein: CASSLLGGSQNTEAFF. In DNA, the CDR3 is TGTGCCAGCAGTTTGCTGGGGGGCAGCCAGAACACTGAAGCTTTCTTT.

This clonotype was picked up a small number of times. The chain employs TRBV4-3 and TRBJ2-2, with D possibly being TRBD1 (6 bases). This CDR3 comprises 15 residues. The germline V gene encodes CDR1 LGHNA and CDR2 YSLEER. The V end lost 1 base, the J end lost 4 bases, and 10 bases lay between the germline ends. Here the CDR3 DNA reads TGCGCCAGCAGCCAAGTTACAGGGATCACCGGGGAGCTGTTTTTT. This translates into CASSQVTGITGELFF.

There are a few counts of this clonotype. This sequence joins TRBV20-1 and TRBJ1-5; the D gene is possibly TRBD1 (6 bases). The CDR3 is 16 amino acids. Germline CDR1 reads DFQATT; CDR2 reads SNEGSKA (reference sequence). With 3 bases removed from V and 3 bases from J, the gap between germline ends came to 18 bases. The CDR3 region is CSASPADRNINQPQHF. CDR3 in DNA: TGCAGTGCTAGTCCTGCGGACAGAAATATCAATCAGCCCCAGCATTTT.

This clonotype was counted at least ten times. V is TRBV7-8 and J is TRBJ2-5, with D possibly TRBD1 on 6 matching bases. CDR1 is SGHVS, CDR2 FQNEAQ, per germline. The CDR3 sequence is 14 residues long. V gave up 1 base and J gave up 9 bases, with 15 bases separating them. The CDR3 reads CASSLGGTRVAQYF. CDR3 coding DNA: TGTGCCAGCAGCTTAGGGGGGACAAGAGTGGCCCAGTACTTC.

This sequence joins TRBV4-1 and TRBJ2-7, with D perhaps TRBD2 (5 bases). The length of the CDR3 is 21 residues. Trimming left V 8 bases short and J 1 base short, with 36 bases between. Germline V gene sequence: CDR1 MGHRA, CDR2 YSYEKL. In nucleotides, the CDR3 is TGCGCCAGCCCCCTTTGTTCGGCTGTCCCCACCCGGGGTACCGGATCCTACGAGCAGTACGTC. Encoded protein: CASPLCSAVPTRGTGSYEQYV.

This clonotype was seen a few times. J is TRBJ2-3 and V is TRBV29-1; D might be TRBD1 (6 bases). Trimming took off 5 bases at V and 0 bases at J, with 21 bases between the two ends. CDR1 is SQVTM and CDR2 is ANQGSEA in the germline V gene. This CDR3 has 17 amino acids. CDR3 loop: CSVKGTLTPSSTDTQYF. In DNA, the CDR3 is TGCAGCGTTAAGGGGACACTAACACCTTCCAGCACAGATACGCAGTATTTT.

The V call is TRBV15, the J call TRBJ2-1, with 9 bases identical to TRBD2. The V gene end was trimmed by 4 bases and the J gene end by 2 bases; junction bases not matched to a gene: 3. Germline loops: CDR1 LNHNV, CDR2 YYDKDF (reference sequence). The CDR3 has 15 residues. In DNA, the CDR3 is TGTGCCACCAGCATAGGACTAGCGACCTACAATGAGCAGTTCTTC. It is translated as CATSIGLATYNEQFF.

A few counts support this clonotype. This rearrangement joins TRBV2 to TRBJ2-7; 10 nucleotides line up with TRBD2. This CDR3 is 13 amino acids long. Germline CDR1 and CDR2: SNHLY and FYNNEI. V shed 5 bases and J 13 bases; nucleotides not matched to a gene: 11. CDR3 sequence reads: CASSPLLAGEQYF. The CDR3 DNA follows: TGTGCCAGCAGTCCCCTCCTAGCGGGAGAACAATACTTC.

The V and J genes are TRBV7-8 and TRBJ2-2, with D tentatively TRBD1 (6 bases). This CDR3 is built from 14 residues. V lost 0 bases and J lost 7, with 9 bases in between. Germline CDR1 and CDR2: SGHVS and FQNEAQ. The CDR3 DNA follows: TGTGCCAGCAGCTTAGCCGAGGGGGTCGGGGAGCTGTTTTTT. Amino acids: CASSLAEGVGELFF.

This clonotype was counted between two and nine times. The V gene is TRBV5-6, the J gene TRBJ2-1; D gene ambiguous. CDR1 and CDR2 from the germline V gene are SGHDT and YYEEEE. V was cut by 4 bases and J by 0 bases, with 5 bases left in between. The CDR3 length is 13 residues. As DNA, the CDR3 is TGTGCCAGCAGCACGGACTCCTACAATGAGCAGTTCTTC. Its translation: CASSTDSYNEQFF.

The V call is TRBV5-5, the J call TRBJ2-7, with TRBD1 matching 8 bases. Germline assignment: CDR1 SGHKS and CDR2 YYEKEE (reference sequence). J gave up 2 bases and V 5 bases, and 3 bases lay outside the gene matches. The CDR3 loop spans 13 amino acids. In DNA, the CDR3 is TGTGCCAGCAGTCGACAGGGGACCTACGAGCAGTACTTC. Translating it yields CASSRQGTYEQYF.